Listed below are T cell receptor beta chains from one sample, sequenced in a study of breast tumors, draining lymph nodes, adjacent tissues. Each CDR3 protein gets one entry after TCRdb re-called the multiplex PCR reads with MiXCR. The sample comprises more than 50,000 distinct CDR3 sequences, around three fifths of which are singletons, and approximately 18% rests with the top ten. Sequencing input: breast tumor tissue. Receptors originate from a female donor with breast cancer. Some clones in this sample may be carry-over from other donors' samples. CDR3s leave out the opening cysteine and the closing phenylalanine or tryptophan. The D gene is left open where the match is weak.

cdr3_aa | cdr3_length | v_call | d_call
SVDSGYGTNTYEQY | 14 | TRBV29-1 | TRBD2
ASSPQGEGAYGYP | 13 | TRBV7-2 | TRBD1
ASSDPGGRRGAV | 12 | TRBV25-1 | NA
SARDAERGGWNNEQF | 15 | TRBV20-1 | TRBD2
ASIAQGTEGYGYT | 13 | TRBV19 | TRBD1
SASQGTGNTIY | 11 | TRBV20-1 | NA
ASSNTGGTEAF | 11 | TRBV19 | TRBD1
ASSPRTGPGETQY | 13 | TRBV2 | TRBD1
ASSQEFHQGSYTEAF | 15 | TRBV4-3 | NA
SASGAGMSGNTIY | 13 | TRBV20-1 | NA
ANSLPYTDTQY | 11 | TRBV12-3/TRBV12-4 | NA
ATSRGDRGSSYEQY | 14 | TRBV15 | TRBD1
ASSPQGALKTQY | 12 | TRBV7-9 | TRBD1
ASSQVPLGSAGEGNEQF | 17 | TRBV4-1 | TRBD2
ASSITTGLAEAF | 12 | TRBV19 | TRBD1
ASRAGTGGAGSPLH | 14 | TRBV2 | TRBD1
ASSAGLGGRDQEPQY | 15 | TRBV7-9 | NA
SASRKDGPNQPQH | 13 | TRBV20-1 | NA
ASSARDLGLAGSPKDTQY | 18 | TRBV7-9 | TRBD2
ASSDWAGTDTQY | 12 | TRBV2 | NA
ASSIRAGGQPQH | 12 | TRBV19 | NA
ASSPGSYGYT | 10 | TRBV19 | NA
ASSPRQGSNTGELF | 14 | TRBV19 | TRBD1
ASSQEPQGCANTGELF | 16 | TRBV4-1 | NA
ASRTDRAGEQS | 11 | TRBV7-2 | TRBD1
ATSGAMGLYNEQF | 13 | TRBV24-1 | NA
ASSGKIAGGGNNEQF | 15 | TRBV9 | TRBD2
ATSSDLDGTSGQYEQY | 16 | TRBV15 | TRBD2
ASRGGLGEQY | 10 | TRBV6-4 | TRBD1
SARNPTTRGYT | 11 | TRBV20-1 | NA
ASSFGRSGANVLT | 13 | TRBV7-8 | NA
ASSDSTTKAQGELRQY | 16 | TRBV2 | TRBD1
ASFSDNSYNEQF | 12 | TRBV6-7 | NA
ASSTTGVNSPLH | 12 | TRBV12-3/TRBV12-4 | TRBD1
ASSQGPGYGYT | 11 | TRBV4-3 | NA
ATSDSPRDTQY | 11 | TRBV24-1 | NA
ASSPSWGGYYEQY | 13 | TRBV7-2 | TRBD2
ASSLGQVGGPQEPQY | 15 | TRBV7-8 | NA
ASSADRGYEQY | 11 | TRBV2 | TRBD1
ASSRELGTGELF | 12 | TRBV2 | NA
ASSRQGGKETQY | 12 | TRBV12-3/TRBV12-4 | TRBD1
ATPKKETQY | 9 | TRBV5-1 | NA
ASSAGTGVGYGYT | 13 | TRBV19 | TRBD1
ASSQTGTGTYEQY | 13 | TRBV28 | TRBD1
ASSQDSRSQY | 10 | TRBV14 | NA
ASSRVAANEKLF | 12 | TRBV2 | NA
ASSQDWGARNSPLH | 14 | TRBV14 | NA
SASGGGAGAHQETQY | 15 | TRBV20-1 | TRBD2
ASSRSDRGNEQF | 12 | TRBV4-1 | TRBD1
ASSPALGGRSLEPF | 14 | TRBV7-9 | NA
ASSPPGPSNSPLH | 13 | TRBV4-1 | NA
ASSVRTGTSSYNEQF | 15 | TRBV19 | NA